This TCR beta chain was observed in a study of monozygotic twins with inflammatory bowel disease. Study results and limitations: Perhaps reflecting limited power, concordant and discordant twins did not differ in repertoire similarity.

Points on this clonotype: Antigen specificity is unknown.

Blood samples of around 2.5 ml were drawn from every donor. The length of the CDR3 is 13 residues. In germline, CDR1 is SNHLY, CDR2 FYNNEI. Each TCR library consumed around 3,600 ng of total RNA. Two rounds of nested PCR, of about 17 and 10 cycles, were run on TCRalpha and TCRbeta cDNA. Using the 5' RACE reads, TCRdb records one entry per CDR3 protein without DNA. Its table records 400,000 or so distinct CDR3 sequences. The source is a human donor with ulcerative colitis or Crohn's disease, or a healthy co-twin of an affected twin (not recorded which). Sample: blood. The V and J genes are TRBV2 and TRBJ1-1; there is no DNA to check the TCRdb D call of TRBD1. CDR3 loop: CASSDRGVSEAFF.